This is a list of T cell receptor beta chains from one sample in a study of tumor-infiltrating lymphocytes in localized non-small cell lung cancer. Generated by immunoSEQ multiplex PCR, the TCRdb table keeps only in-frame clones and is missing some. This table has around 16,000 clones, around three quarters appearing once. Input material: lung tumor tissue. Every receptor here comes from a human donor with non-small cell lung cancer. Both conserved end residues are part of each CDR3. D genes are given only for firm matches. Rows give clone size only sometimes, using once, few, many, or a class for an expanded clone.

>TRBV12-1|few|-|TRBJ2-2
CASSQQGGTGELFF
TGTGCCAGCAGCCAACAGGGTGGCACCGGGGAGCTGTTTTTT
>TRBV7-2|-|TRBD1|TRBJ2-1
CASSLASGGGYNEQFF
TGTGCCAGCAGCTTAGCCTCAGGGGGCGGCTACAATGAGCAGTTCTTC
>TRBV9|-|TRBD1|TRBJ1-2
CASSAGTEDNYGYTF
TGTGCCAGCAGCGCAGGGACAGAAGATAACTATGGCTACACCTTC
>TRBV7-3|few|-|TRBJ2-2
CASSRGLGTGELFF
TGTGCCAGCTCCCGGGGGCTTGGCACCGGGGAGCTGTTTTTT
>TRBV6-1|-|-|TRBJ2-1
CASIRVGSSYNEQFF
TGTGCCAGCATTAGAGTGGGGAGCTCCTACAATGAGCAGTTCTTC
>TRBV5-1|-|-|TRBJ2-2
CASSAGAGGIERWTGELFF
TGCGCCAGCAGCGCTGGGGCAGGGGGGATCGAACGATGGACCGGGGAGCTGTTTTTT
>TRBV29-1|-|TRBD1|TRBJ2-3
CSVWGTGSSTDTQYF
TGCAGCGTTTGGGGGACAGGGTCAAGCACAGATACGCAGTATTTT
>TRBV12-2|once|-|TRBJ2-6
CASRLVRLGISGANVLTF
TGTGCAAGTCGCTTAGTGAGGTTGGGGATCTCTGGGGCCAACGTCCTGACTTTC
>TRBV30|once|TRBD2|TRBJ2-2
CAWSMWGGSRTGELFF
TGTGCCTGGAGTATGTGGGGCGGGAGCCGCACCGGGGAGCTGTTTTTT
>TRBV28|-|-|TRBJ2-5
CASSHRDFQETQYF
TGTGCCAGCAGTCACCGGGACTTCCAAGAGACCCAGTACTTC
>TRBV7-2|-|TRBD2|TRBJ2-7
CASSFPSGYEQYF
TGTGCCAGCAGCTTCCCTAGCGGCTACGAGCAGTACTTC
>TRBV21-1|-|-|TRBJ2-7
CASSEPQDRGSPSSYEQYF
TGTGCCAGCAGCGAACCCCAGGACAGGGGGTCACCGAGCTCCTACGAGCAGTACTTC
>TRBV19|-|-|TRBJ2-5
CASSIDGTYQETQYF
TGTGCCAGTAGTATAGATGGGACGTACCAAGAGACCCAGTACTTC
>TRBV7-2|-|-|TRBJ2-1
CASSSRRSGRVNEQFF
TGTGCCAGCAGCTCAAGAAGGAGCGGTCGGGTCAATGAGCAGTTCTTC
>TRBV16|once|TRBD1|TRBJ1-1
CASSQYPTGEAFF
TGTGCCAGCAGCCAATACCCGACAGGGGAAGCTTTCTTT
>TRBV19|few|TRBD1|TRBJ1-6
CASTPRTGGVSPLHF
TGTGCCAGTACCCCACGGACAGGGGGCGTCTCACCCCTCCACTTT
>TRBV7-9|medium-sized|-|TRBJ2-5
CASSLGGLNQGWETQYF
TGTGCCAGCAGCTTAGGAGGCTTAAATCAGGGTTGGGAGACCCAGTACTTC
>TRBV6-1|-|-|TRBJ2-4
CASSEGPGYKNIQYF
TGTGCCAGCAGTGAAGGCCCAGGATACAAAAACATTCAGTACTTC
>TRBV19|few|TRBD2|TRBJ2-1
CASSHSPTSGGPHEQFF
TGTGCCAGTAGCCATTCCCCGACTAGCGGGGGGCCACATGAGCAGTTCTTC
>TRBV7-2|-|TRBD1|TRBJ2-2
CASSTSNPGGAGGELFF
TGTGCCAGCAGCACATCGAATCCAGGGGGCGCCGGCGGGGAGCTGTTTTTT
>TRBV6-5|medium-sized|TRBD2|TRBJ2-7
CASSTLAGEIHEQYF
TGTGCCAGCAGTACCCTAGCGGGAGAAATCCACGAGCAGTACTTC
>TRBV6-6|few|-|TRBJ1-5
CASSYDRLSNQPQHF
TGTGCCAGCAGTTACGACAGGCTTAGCAATCAGCCCCAGCATTTT
>TRBV11-2|-|-|TRBJ2-5
CASSQGLETQYF
TGTGCCAGCAGCCAAGGTTTAGAGACCCAGTACTTC
>TRBV18|-|TRBD1|TRBJ1-1
CASSPPRQGPSEAFF
TGTGCCAGCTCACCTCCCCGACAGGGTCCATCTGAAGCTTTCTTT